One and the same sample provided the 4 T cell receptor beta chains below, sequenced in a study of shared clonotypes between healthy human individuals. TCRdb's copy holds only in-frame clones and misses some; the assay was immunoSEQ multiplex PCR. The top ten hold 12% of the sample, which has hundreds of thousands of clones, around 77% seen once. The sequencing input was PBMCs. These TCRs come from a middle-aged woman in good health. Some clones in this sample may be carry-over from other donors' samples.

The CDR3 is CASSERGEQFF. The DNA of the CDR3 is TGTGCCAGCAGTGAAAGGGGGGAGCAGTTCTTC. The rearrangement links TRBV2 to TRBJ2-1; D is perhaps TRBD1 (6 bases). V lost 2 bases and J 10 bases, leaving 6 bases between the germline ends. The germline gives CDR1 SNHLY, CDR2 FYNNEI. This CDR3 spans 11 amino acids.

The V gene is TRBV6-6, the J gene TRBJ2-1; 10 bases align to TRBD1. Germline V gene sequence: CDR1 MNHNY, CDR2 SVGAGI (reference sequence). The CDR3 spans 15 residues. V shed 4 bases, J shed 2 bases, and the junction held 2 bases outside the gene matches. The CDR3 nucleotides read TGTGCCAGCAGTTCGGACAGGGGGGCCTACAATGAGCAGTTCTTC. Amino acids: CASSSDRGAYNEQFF.

The gene calls are TRBV7-8 and TRBJ1-6; unclear D gene. The CDR3 spans 14 residues. Looked up from germline, CDR1 is SGHVS and CDR2 is FQNEAQ. V was pared by 1 base and J by 6 bases, with 7 bases between. The CDR3 reads CASSLVASNSPLHF. CDR3 nucleotide sequence: TGTGCCAGCAGCTTAGTAGCTTCTAATTCACCCCTCCACTTT.

This rearrangement joins TRBV7-2 to TRBJ2-5, with TRBD2 identical over 9 bases. The end of the DNA aligns better with TRBJ2-7, so the J call may be wrong. The CDR3 has 15 amino acids. The germline V gene has CDR1 SGHTA and CDR2 FQGNSA. In DNA form, the CDR3 reads TGTGCCAGCAGCTTCATAGCGGGAGTCGGCTACGAGCAGTACTTC. This translates into CASSFIAGVGYEQYF.